This T cell receptor (beta chain) emerged from a study of T-cell reconstitution after alpha-beta-depleted transplantation in children. Germline CDR1 DFQATT, CDR2 SNEGSKA (reference sequence). The V gene end was trimmed by 2 bases and the J gene end by 2 bases; junction bases not matched to a gene: 4. The CDR3 extends over 14 amino acids. This clonotype was detected only a few times. Preparation of the TCRbeta library involved a method that used unique molecular identifiers. TCRdb re-called the PCR reads through MiXCR, storing one row per CDR3 protein. The sample has roughly 610,000 distinct CDR3 sequences, 10% to 13% seen once.

Here the sequenced sample was PBMCs from the stem cell graft donor, taken from the stem cell graft. This sequence originates from a human donor who donated a stem cell graft to a child with acute myeloid leukemia. V gene TRBV20-1 combines with J gene TRBJ2-3, with 7 nucleotides matching TRBD2. CDR3 region: CSARSAGITDTQYF. CDR3 nucleotides: TGCAGTGCTAGATCAGCGGGAATCACAGATACGCAGTATTTT.